These T cell receptor beta chains were read from a single sample in a study of blood T cell repertoires in COVID-19. The assay was immunoSEQ multiplex PCR, and TCRdb's table has in-frame clones only and misses some. The sample contains roughly 76,000 clones, 75% to 85% of which appear only once. The sequencing sample was made of peripheral blood. The source is a human donor in a cohort sampled during active COVID-19. Both conserved end residues are part of each CDR3. A D gene is named only where the DNA matches it firmly. Part of the rows lack a size; the others show once, few, many or a class for expanded clones.

J gene: TRBJ1-4
D gene: NA
V gene: TRBV21-1
clone size: NA
CDR3 DNA: TGTGCCATTTCCTCCGCGGCTAATGAAAAACTGTTTTTT
CDR3 protein: CAISSAANEKLFF

J gene: TRBJ1-1
D gene: NA
V gene: TRBV4-1
clone size: NA
CDR3 DNA: TGCGCCAGCAGCCAATCCCGACGGGTGGAGGACACTGAAGCTTTCTTT
CDR3 protein: CASSQSRRVEDTEAFF

J gene: TRBJ2-7
D gene: NA
V gene: TRBV24-1
clone size: NA
CDR3 DNA: TGTGCCACCAGTGAGGCAGGGACCTACGAGCAGTACTTC
CDR3 protein: CATSEAGTYEQYF

J gene: TRBJ1-6
D gene: TRBD1
V gene: TRBV28
clone size: NA
CDR3 DNA: TGTGCCAGCACCCCGGGACAGGTCAATTCACCCCTCCACTTT
CDR3 protein: CASTPGQVNSPLHF

J gene: TRBJ2-2
D gene: NA
V gene: TRBV6-5
clone size: few
CDR3 DNA: TGTGCCATCCAGGGGCGGCGCACCGGGGAGCTGTTTTTT
CDR3 protein: CAIQGRRTGELFF

J gene: TRBJ2-4
D gene: TRBD1
V gene: TRBV5-4
clone size: NA
CDR3 DNA: TGTGCCAGCAGCCGAGGAGGACAGGGCGCAATCGGAGCCAAAAACATTCAGTACTTC
CDR3 protein: CASSRGGQGAIGAKNIQYF

J gene: TRBJ2-7
D gene: TRBD1
V gene: TRBV6-5
clone size: few
CDR3 DNA: TGTGCCAGCAGTTGGGGACAGGGCAGATCCATCGAGCAGTACTTC
CDR3 protein: CASSWGQGRSIEQYF

J gene: TRBJ2-5
D gene: TRBD2
V gene: TRBV18
clone size: NA
CDR3 DNA: TGTGCCAGCTCACCCCTAGCGGGAGTAGAGACCCAGTACTTC
CDR3 protein: CASSPLAGVETQYF

J gene: TRBJ2-3
D gene: TRBD2
V gene: TRBV9
clone size: once
CDR3 DNA: TGTGCCAGCAGCGGAGATCGGACTAGCGGGAGAGCCGCAGATACGCAGTATTTT
CDR3 protein: CASSGDRTSGRAADTQYF

J gene: TRBJ2-1
D gene: NA
V gene: TRBV1
clone size: NA
CDR3 DNA: TGCACCAGCAGCCAAGATGGTGTCTCGGGAGTGATGAATGAGCAGTTCTTC
CDR3 protein: CTSSQDGVSGVMNEQFF

J gene: TRBJ1-2
D gene: NA
V gene: TRBV4-1
clone size: few
CDR3 DNA: TGCGCCAGCAGCCTAAACCCGACAGGATTTGAAGGCTACACCTTC
CDR3 protein: CASSLNPTGFEGYTF

J gene: TRBJ2-7
D gene: TRBD1
V gene: TRBV3-1/TRBV3-2
clone size: few
CDR3 DNA: TGTGCCAGCAGTAGAACAGGGGGCCCCTCCTACGAGCAGTACTTC
CDR3 protein: CASSRTGGPSYEQYF

J gene: TRBJ2-7
D gene: NA
V gene: TRBV7-9
clone size: NA
CDR3 DNA: TGTGCCAGCTCTACAGACGCCAGGGGCGACTGGGGCGAGCAGTACTTC
CDR3 protein: CASSTDARGDWGEQYF

J gene: TRBJ1-2
D gene: NA
V gene: TRBV4-2
clone size: NA
CDR3 DNA: TGTGCCAGCAGCCAAGATGAGGGCGCCGGCTATGGCTACACCTTC
CDR3 protein: CASSQDEGAGYGYTF

J gene: TRBJ1-5
D gene: NA
V gene: TRBV28
clone size: NA
CDR3 DNA: TGTGCCAGCAGTTTTCGGGGGGCGCGGCAGCCCCAGCATTTT
CDR3 protein: CASSFRGARQPQHF

J gene: TRBJ1-4
D gene: NA
V gene: TRBV2
clone size: NA
CDR3 DNA: TGTGCCAGCAGCCAACAGGGATCGGCAACTAATGAAAAACTGTTTTTT
CDR3 protein: CASSQQGSATNEKLFF

J gene: TRBJ2-1
D gene: TRBD2
V gene: TRBV6-5
clone size: NA
CDR3 DNA: TGTGCCAGCAGTTACTCGAGACTAGCGGGAGGTGAGCAGTTCTTC
CDR3 protein: CASSYSRLAGGEQFF

J gene: TRBJ2-3
D gene: TRBD2
V gene: TRBV5-1
clone size: NA
CDR3 DNA: TGCGCCAGCAGCCCGGTGACTAGCGGAACAGATACGCAGTATTTT
CDR3 protein: CASSPVTSGTDTQYF

J gene: TRBJ1-1
D gene: TRBD1
V gene: TRBV5-1
clone size: once
CDR3 DNA: TGCGCCAGCAGCTCCGTGGACAGGGGAACTGAAGCTTTCTTT
CDR3 protein: CASSSVDRGTEAFF

J gene: TRBJ1-3
D gene: TRBD1
V gene: TRBV7-2
clone size: few
CDR3 DNA: TGTGCCAGCACGAACAGGGGGCAGGGATTAGGGTCTGGAAACACCATATATTTT
CDR3 protein: CASTNRGQGLGSGNTIYF

J gene: TRBJ2-7
D gene: NA
V gene: TRBV3-1/TRBV3-2
clone size: NA
CDR3 DNA: TGTGCCAGCAGCCAAGGGGTCGAAGGGGTTCTTCAGCAGTACTTC
CDR3 protein: CASSQGVEGVLQQYF

J gene: TRBJ1-1
D gene: NA
V gene: TRBV27
clone size: few
CDR3 DNA: TGTGCCAGCAGTTTATACGGGGTTGGTATGAACACTGAAGCTTTCTTT
CDR3 protein: CASSLYGVGMNTEAFF

J gene: TRBJ2-7
D gene: NA
V gene: TRBV5-4
clone size: NA
CDR3 DNA: TGTGCCAGCAGCGCCGTGCAGGGCGGCGAGCAGTACTTC
CDR3 protein: CASSAVQGGEQYF

J gene: TRBJ1-4
D gene: TRBD1
V gene: TRBV11-1
clone size: NA
CDR3 DNA: TGTGCCAGCAGCTCCGGGACAGGGAGAGAAAAACTGTTTTTT
CDR3 protein: CASSSGTGREKLFF

J gene: TRBJ1-5
D gene: NA
V gene: TRBV2
clone size: NA
CDR3 DNA: TGTGCCAGCAGCCAACAGGGCGGCAATCAGCCCCAGCATTTT
CDR3 protein: CASSQQGGNQPQHF

J gene: TRBJ1-1
D gene: NA
V gene: TRBV7-9
clone size: NA
CDR3 DNA: TGTGCCAGCAGCTTAGAAAAAGGGGGATCGAACACTGAAGCTTTCTTT
CDR3 protein: CASSLEKGGSNTEAFF

J gene: TRBJ2-7
D gene: TRBD2
V gene: TRBV7-8
clone size: NA
CDR3 DNA: TGTGCCAGCAGCCCCGGGACTAGCGGAACCTACGAGCAGTACTTC
CDR3 protein: CASSPGTSGTYEQYF

J gene: TRBJ1-5
D gene: NA
V gene: TRBV3-1/TRBV3-2
clone size: few
CDR3 DNA: TGTGCCAGCAGCCAAGATTCGGGGAATAGCAATCAGCCCCAGCATTTT
CDR3 protein: CASSQDSGNSNQPQHF

J gene: TRBJ1-2
D gene: NA
V gene: TRBV28
clone size: NA
CDR3 DNA: TGTGCCAGCAGGACTAGTGAAGGGTATGGCTACACCTTC
CDR3 protein: CASRTSEGYGYTF

J gene: TRBJ2-7
D gene: NA
V gene: TRBV7-2
clone size: NA
CDR3 DNA: TGTGCCAGCAGCTTAGATGGAGGAGGGGCCTACGAGCAGTACTTC
CDR3 protein: CASSLDGGGAYEQYF

J gene: TRBJ2-1
D gene: TRBD2
V gene: TRBV11-2
clone size: NA
CDR3 DNA: TGTGCCAGCAGCTTCCTTGAGGAGCGGGGTGAGCAGTTCTTC
CDR3 protein: CASSFLEERGEQFF

J gene: TRBJ1-3
D gene: NA
V gene: TRBV29-1
clone size: NA
CDR3 DNA: TGCAGCGTTCGGGAAAACTCTGGAAACACCATATATTTT
CDR3 protein: CSVRENSGNTIYF

J gene: TRBJ2-1
D gene: NA
V gene: TRBV7-2
clone size: NA
CDR3 DNA: TGTGCCAGCGCCGCTACAGGACAGTCCTACAATGAGCAGTTCTTC
CDR3 protein: CASAATGQSYNEQFF

J gene: TRBJ2-7
D gene: NA
V gene: TRBV7-6
clone size: NA
CDR3 DNA: TGTGCCAGCAGCTTAGGCGGACAGAACCCCTACGAGCAGTACTTC
CDR3 protein: CASSLGGQNPYEQYF

J gene: TRBJ1-3
D gene: TRBD1
V gene: TRBV7-2
clone size: few
CDR3 DNA: TGTGCCAGCAGCTTAGCTATGCAGGGGGCAGGAAACACCATATATTTT
CDR3 protein: CASSLAMQGAGNTIYF

J gene: TRBJ2-1
D gene: TRBD2
V gene: TRBV25-1
clone size: NA
CDR3 DNA: TGTGCCAGCAGTGAATCTAGCGGGAGGGCCTACAATGAGCAGTTCTTC
CDR3 protein: CASSESSGRAYNEQFF

J gene: TRBJ2-1
D gene: TRBD2
V gene: TRBV12-3/TRBV12-4
clone size: NA
CDR3 DNA: TGTGCCAGCAGTTTCGGACTAGGTGCCCAGTTCTTC
CDR3 protein: CASSFGLGAQFF

J gene: TRBJ2-1
D gene: TRBD2
V gene: TRBV28
clone size: few
CDR3 DNA: TGTGCCAGCAGTTTGGCGGGAGGAATCAATGAGCAGTTCTTC
CDR3 protein: CASSLAGGINEQFF

J gene: TRBJ2-4
D gene: TRBD1
V gene: TRBV5-1
clone size: few
CDR3 DNA: TGCGCCAGCAGCTTCTCCGGGACAGGGGCTAACATTCAGTACTTC
CDR3 protein: CASSFSGTGANIQYF

J gene: TRBJ2-5
D gene: NA
V gene: TRBV7-6
clone size: NA
CDR3 DNA: TGTGCCAGCAGCTTAGCGGGAGGATTCGAGACCCAGTACTTC
CDR3 protein: CASSLAGGFETQYF

J gene: TRBJ2-7
D gene: TRBD1
V gene: TRBV5-6
clone size: NA
CDR3 DNA: TGTGCCAGCAGCTTGTTCCAGGCCGGGACAGGGGGTGATGAGCAGTACTTC
CDR3 protein: CASSLFQAGTGGDEQYF

J gene: TRBJ2-7
D gene: NA
V gene: TRBV5-8
clone size: NA
CDR3 DNA: TGTGCCAGCAGTTTCCTTGGAGGCGAGCAGTACTTC
CDR3 protein: CASSFLGGEQYF

J gene: TRBJ2-7
D gene: TRBD2
V gene: TRBV5-1
clone size: many
CDR3 DNA: TGCGCCAGTACTATGGGACTAGCGGGAGGATTAAGCTACGAGCAGTACTTC
CDR3 protein: CASTMGLAGGLSYEQYF

J gene: TRBJ1-5
D gene: NA
V gene: TRBV5-1
clone size: NA
CDR3 DNA: TGCGCCAGCAGCTTGGGGAGCAGTGGTAGCAATCAGCCCCAGCATTTT
CDR3 protein: CASSLGSSGSNQPQHF

J gene: TRBJ2-3
D gene: NA
V gene: TRBV30
clone size: NA
CDR3 DNA: TGTGCGTCGGGCAGGGGTAGCACAGATACGCAGTATTTT
CDR3 protein: CASGRGSTDTQYF

J gene: TRBJ2-3
D gene: NA
V gene: TRBV10-3
clone size: once
CDR3 DNA: TGTGCCATCAGTGAGGGAGGCGATACGCAGTATTTT
CDR3 protein: CAISEGGDTQYF

J gene: TRBJ2-5
D gene: TRBD2
V gene: TRBV10-2
clone size: NA
CDR3 DNA: TGCGCCAGCAGTGAAAGTAGGGTTCTAGCGGGGGGGGAGGAAGAGACCCAGTACTTC
CDR3 protein: CASSESRVLAGGEEETQYF

J gene: TRBJ2-2
D gene: TRBD2
V gene: TRBV7-8
clone size: once
CDR3 DNA: TGTGCCAGCAGAGTAACTAGCGATGGCACCGGGGAGCTGTTTTTT
CDR3 protein: CASRVTSDGTGELFF

J gene: TRBJ1-5
D gene: NA
V gene: TRBV15
clone size: NA
CDR3 DNA: TGTGCCACCAGCAGAGATTTAGCAGGGGAGGGGGGTCAGCCCCAGCATTTT
CDR3 protein: CATSRDLAGEGGQPQHF